This T cell receptor (beta chain) stems from a study of beta chain features in type 1 diabetes. Study outcomes and limitations: VDJ junctions from patients with type 1 diabetes contained fewer insertions and more deletions. Moderately but significantly shorter TCRB CDR3s were found in Type 1 diabetes patients in all four CD4+ subsets. Unsettled here was the matter of whether HLA type influences TCRB rearrangement.

In its sample, this clone was seen a few times. Its target is not known. CDR1 and CDR2 from the germline V gene are MNHNS and SASEGT. There are 11 residues in the CDR3. V lost 8 bases and J lost 3, with 8 bases in between. Every isolated RNA sample was fully reverse transcribed, so sequencing captured expressed TCRB transcripts. Sequencing used immunoSEQ multiplex PCR; TCRdb keeps in-frame clones, though not all of them. The sample holds 310,000 or so clones; around 9.3% are singletons and the top ten take approximately 1%. CD4+ naive, central memory, regulatory and stem cell-like memory cells were sorted via CD45RO/CCR7/CD25/CD127/CD95/CD27.

The chain couples TRBV6-1 to TRBJ2-7; D gene uncertain. Sample: central memory CD4+ T cells from blood. The sequence came from a man aged 25-45 years with type 1 diabetes. The CDR3 nucleotides read TGTGCCAGCTTCGAAGTCTACGAGCAGTACTTC. Encoded protein: CASFEVYEQYF.